This record covers a single TCR beta chain. Authors' data handling: Reference gene primer amplification yielded estimated nucleated cell counts. Generated by immunoSEQ multiplex PCR, the TCRdb table keeps only in-frame clones and is missing some. V, J and clone size are taken as reported in that table, and D and trimming were inferred from the DNA itself. This table holds approximately 100,000 clones, around 90% found once. The CDR3 runs 16 residues. The V gene's germline CDR1 is KGHSH and CDR2 LQKENI. V shed 0 bases, J shed 3 bases, and the junction held 5 bases outside the gene matches. The data stem from a study of blood T cell repertoires in COVID-19. In the study overall: COVID-19 samples from acute and convalescent phases originated in the United States, Italy and Spain. In each case, the material was cDNA or gDNA derived from T cells, B-cell-depleted T cells, or PBMCs.

This TCR derives from a woman in her fifties or sixties with acute or convalescent COVID-19. The sample consisted of peripheral blood. The chain couples TRBV18 to TRBJ1-3; TRBD1 matches 7 bases. The CDR3 DNA sequence: TGTGCCAGCTCACCACCAACGACAGGGTTTGGAAACACCATATATTTT. Translated, it gives CASSPPTTGFGNTIYF.